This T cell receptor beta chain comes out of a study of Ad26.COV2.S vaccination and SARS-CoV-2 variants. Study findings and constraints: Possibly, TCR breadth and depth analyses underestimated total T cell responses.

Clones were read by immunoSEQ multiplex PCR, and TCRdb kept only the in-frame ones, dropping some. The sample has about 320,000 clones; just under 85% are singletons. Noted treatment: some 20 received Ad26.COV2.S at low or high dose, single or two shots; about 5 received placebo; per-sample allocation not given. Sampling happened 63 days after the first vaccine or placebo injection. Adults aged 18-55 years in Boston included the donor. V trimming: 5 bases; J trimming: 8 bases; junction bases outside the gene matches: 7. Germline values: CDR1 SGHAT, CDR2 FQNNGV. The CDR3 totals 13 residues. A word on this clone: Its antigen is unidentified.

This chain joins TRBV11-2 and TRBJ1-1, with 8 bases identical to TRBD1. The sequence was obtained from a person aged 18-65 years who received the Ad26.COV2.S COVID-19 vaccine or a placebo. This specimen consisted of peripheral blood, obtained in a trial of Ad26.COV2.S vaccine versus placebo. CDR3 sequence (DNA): TGTGCCAGCAGCAGGGACAGGACAGGGGAAGCTTTCTTT. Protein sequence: CASSRDRTGEAFF.